This entry features one T cell receptor beta chain sequence. TCRdb keeps only in-frame clones here, not all; method: immunoSEQ multiplex PCR. The sample lists approximately 58,000 clones, roughly 86% occurring once. This sample is drawn from a study of technical replicates of blood from a few donors. The CDR3 length is 17 residues. This TCR came from a human donor in good health. Some clones in this sample may be carry-over from other donors' samples. This chain links TRBV12-2 with TRBJ2-1; the table's D call, TRBD2, was not checked against the DNA. TRBV12-2 has pseudogene status. The sequencing sample was made of PBMCs. The CDR3 bases are TGTGCAAGTCGCCCGGCGGGACTAGCGGGAGGAGCACGGAGCTCGTTCTTC. The encoded protein is CASRPAGLAGGARSSFF.